These T cell receptor beta chains were read from a single sample in a study of blood T cell repertoires in COVID-19. The data were produced by immunoSEQ multiplex PCR, yet TCRdb's version contains in-frame clones alone and is incomplete. Of more than 200,000 clones in the sample, nearly 90% are singletons; the top ten hold 11%. The specimen was PBMCs or T cells enriched from blood (not recorded which). These receptors were collected from a man aged 25 to 40 who had recovered from COVID-19. Each CDR3 is given with its conserved first and last residue. A D gene is named only where the DNA matches it firmly. Rows give clone size only sometimes, using once, few, many, or a class for an expanded clone.

>TRBV3-1/TRBV3-2|TRBJ1-2|.|TRBD1
CASSRSEEGATGYTF
TGTGCCAGCAGCCGATCCGAGGAGGGGGCGACTGGCTACACCTTC
>TRBV5-8|TRBJ2-2|.|TRBD1
CASSLSDRAGNTGELFF
TGTGCCAGCAGCTTGAGCGACAGGGCGGGGAACACCGGGGAGCTGTTTTTT
>TRBV2|TRBJ1-4|.|.
CASCRDVNEKLFF
TGTGCCAGCTGTCGAGATGTAAATGAAAAACTGTTTTTT
>TRBV6-5|TRBJ1-4|.|.
CASSYSPAGFNEKLFF
TGTGCCAGCAGTTACTCGCCGGCAGGGTTTAATGAAAAACTGTTTTTT
>TRBV27|TRBJ1-6|.|.
CASSEWKGGRNSPLHF
TGTGCCAGCAGCGAGTGGAAAGGGGGTCGGAATTCACCCCTCCACTTT
>TRBV28|TRBJ2-7|once|.
CASTLPGQGYNEQYF
TGTGCCAGCACCCTACCGGGGCAGGGGTACAACGAGCAGTACTTC
>TRBV6-2/TRBV6-3|TRBJ1-1|.|.
CASSQGKGEAFF
TGTGCCAGCAGTCAGGGGAAGGGTGAAGCTTTCTTT
>TRBV6-5|TRBJ1-1|.|.
CASFRKRDTEAFF
TGTGCCTCCTTCCGAAAGAGGGACACTGAAGCTTTCTTT
>TRBV5-5|TRBJ1-2|.|TRBD1
CASRRPGQDSNYGYTF
TGTGCCAGCAGACGACCGGGACAGGACTCTAACTATGGCTACACCTTC
>TRBV7-8|TRBJ2-2|.|.
CASSLVGGDGELFF
TGTGCCAGCAGCTTAGTCGGGGGAGACGGGGAGCTGTTTTTT
>TRBV25-1|TRBJ2-2|.|.
CASSESGVNTGELFF
TGTGCCAGCAGTGAATCAGGGGTAAACACCGGGGAGCTGTTTTTT
>TRBV5-1|TRBJ1-3|few|TRBD1
CASSLWGQNSGNTIYF
TGCGCCAGCAGCTTGTGGGGACAGAACTCTGGAAACACCATATATTTT
>TRBV29-1|TRBJ1-3|.|.
CSVEGRSLYGNTIYF
TGCAGCGTTGAAGGGAGGTCCTTATATGGAAACACCATATATTTT
>TRBV7-9|TRBJ1-5|.|TRBD1
CASSLVGTGANQPQHF
TGTGCCAGCAGCTTAGTGGGGACAGGCGCCAATCAGCCCCAGCATTTT
>TRBV5-1|TRBJ2-3|.|.
CASSLASSTDTQYF
TGCGCCAGCAGCTTGGCTTCTAGCACAGATACGCAGTATTTT
>TRBV19|TRBJ2-4|.|TRBD2
CASRERGTIKNIQYF
TGTGCCAGTAGGGAAAGAGGGACTATCAAAAACATTCAGTACTTC
>TRBV7-9|TRBJ2-5|.|.
CASLNQGGETQYF
TGTGCCAGCCTCAACCAGGGTGGAGAGACCCAGTACTTC
>TRBV18|TRBJ2-7|.|TRBD2
CASSFDSGRAYEQYF
TGTGCCAGCTCATTCGATAGCGGGAGGGCCTACGAGCAGTACTTC
>TRBV3-1/TRBV3-2|TRBJ2-5|.|.
CASSQDSPGEKETQYF
TGTGCCAGCAGCCAAGATTCGCCCGGGGAAAAAGAGACCCAGTACTTC
>TRBV27|TRBJ2-7|.|TRBD2
CASSFSGDYEQYF
TGTGCCAGCAGTTTTAGCGGGGATTACGAGCAGTACTTC
>TRBV30|TRBJ1-5|.|TRBD1
CAWSADEWTGGYQPQHF
TGTGCCTGGAGTGCAGATGAATGGACAGGGGGTTATCAGCCCCAGCATTTT
>TRBV9|TRBJ1-3|.|TRBD1
CASSPFKSGGDGNTIYF
TGTGCCAGCAGCCCCTTCAAATCAGGGGGTGACGGAAACACCATATATTTT
>TRBV7-9|TRBJ1-2|.|TRBD1
CASSSTGEINYGYTF
TGTGCCAGCAGCTCGACAGGGGAAATTAACTATGGCTACACCTTC
>TRBV10-3|TRBJ1-3|.|.
CAISDARGNTIYF
TGTGCCATCAGTGACGCCAGGGGAAACACCATATATTTT
>TRBV4-3|TRBJ1-6|.|.
CASSQGGRGHSPLHF
TGCGCCAGCAGCCAGGGGGGGCGAGGACATTCACCCCTCCACTTT
>TRBV6-5|TRBJ2-7|.|TRBD2
CASRAGGTDEQYF
TGTGCCAGCAGGGCGGGGGGTACGGACGAGCAGTACTTC
>TRBV10-3|TRBJ2-6|.|.
CAISGQGGSGANVLTF
TGTGCCATCAGTGGTCAGGGCGGCTCTGGGGCCAACGTCCTGACTTTC
>TRBV30|TRBJ1-1|once|.
CAWDLRGMNTEAFF
TGTGCCTGGGACCTCAGGGGAATGAACACTGAAGCTTTCTTT
>TRBV27|TRBJ1-2|.|.
CASSSIRGNYGYTF
TGTGCCAGCAGTTCCATTCGGGGAAACTATGGCTACACCTTC
>TRBV5-1|TRBJ1-6|.|TRBD1
CASSPKGQPNSPLHF
TGCGCCAGCAGCCCCAAGGGACAGCCTAATTCACCCCTCCACTTT
>TRBV28|TRBJ2-7|.|.
CASSLADSYEQYF
TGTGCCAGCAGTTTAGCAGACTCCTACGAGCAGTACTTC
>TRBV25-1|TRBJ2-2|.|.
CASSVRGGITGELFF
TGTGCCAGCAGTGTCAGGGGCGGAATCACCGGGGAGCTGTTTTTT
>TRBV11-1|TRBJ1-1|.|.
CASSLTANTEAFF
TGTGCCAGCAGCCTGACAGCGAACACTGAAGCTTTCTTT
>TRBV15|TRBJ2-2|.|.
CATSREQGPTGELFF
TGTGCCACCAGCAGAGAACAGGGACCAACCGGGGAGCTGTTTTTT
>TRBV27|TRBJ2-2|.|.
CASSSIVNTGELFF
TGTGCCAGCAGTTCAATAGTGAACACCGGGGAGCTGTTTTTT
>TRBV28|TRBJ1-5|once|.
CASTTDGGNQPQHF
TGTGCCAGCACTACGGACGGGGGCAATCAGCCCCAGCATTTT
>TRBV18|TRBJ1-2|.|.
CASSSSQNYGYTF
TGTGCCAGCTCATCCTCACAAAACTATGGCTACACCTTC
>TRBV5-6|TRBJ1-2|once|TRBD1
CASSFVAGQPDGYTF
TGTGCCAGCAGCTTCGTCGCGGGACAGCCTGATGGCTACACCTTC
>TRBV5-6|TRBJ2-1|.|.
CASSLGLRWQFF
TGTGCCAGCAGCTTGGGACTTCGGTGGCAGTTCTTC
>TRBV7-2|TRBJ2-6|few|.
CASNRRVVTSGANVLTF
TGTGCCAGCAACAGGAGGGTTGTGACCTCTGGGGCCAACGTCCTGACTTTC
>TRBV2|TRBJ1-2|.|.
CASSDGGTTGYGYTF
TGTGCCAGCAGTGACGGTGGCACGACGGGGTATGGCTACACCTTC
>TRBV5-1|TRBJ2-4|.|.
CASSPQGGAKNIQYF
TGCGCCAGCAGCCCACAGGGGGGGGCCAAAAACATTCAGTACTTC
>TRBV6-5|TRBJ1-5|once|.
CASSYSGLLNQPQHF
TGTGCCAGCAGTTACTCCGGACTGCTCAATCAGCCCCAGCATTTT
>TRBV28|TRBJ1-2|.|TRBD1
CASSFPDRVDGYTF
TGTGCCAGCAGTTTTCCCGACAGGGTGGATGGCTACACCTTC
>TRBV2|TRBJ1-2|.|.
CASRPGTPQGYTF
TGTGCCAGCAGGCCAGGGACTCCTCAAGGCTACACCTTC
>TRBV4-1|TRBJ2-7|.|.
CASSQELVGYEQYF
TGCGCCAGCAGCCAAGAACTAGTAGGATACGAGCAGTACTTC
>TRBV19|TRBJ2-5|.|TRBD1
CASNGAGAAGGTQYF
TGTGCCAGTAACGGAGCAGGAGCGGCAGGGGGGACCCAGTACTTC
>TRBV6-2/TRBV6-3|TRBJ2-7|.|TRBD2
CASSYRGLAGVRSSYEQYF
TGTGCCAGCAGTTACCGTGGACTAGCGGGGGTTAGAAGCTCCTACGAGCAGTACTTC
>TRBV29-1|TRBJ1-1|.|.
CSVAAGDAEAFF
TGCAGCGTGGCCGCGGGGGACGCTGAAGCTTTCTTT
>TRBV4-2|TRBJ1-3|.|TRBD1
CASSHFAGTGDGNTIYF
TGTGCCAGCAGCCATTTCGCCGGGACAGGGGACGGAAACACCATATATTTT
>TRBV5-6|TRBJ1-2|.|TRBD1
CASSFDGTDYGYTF
TGTGCCAGCAGCTTCGACGGGACAGACTATGGCTACACCTTC
>TRBV19|TRBJ2-3|.|.
CASSRRAKDTQYF
TGTGCCAGTAGTAGGAGGGCTAAAGATACGCAGTATTTT
>TRBV3-1/TRBV3-2|TRBJ2-7|.|TRBD1
CASSPRDSSYEQYF
TGTGCCAGCAGCCCCCGGGACAGTTCCTACGAGCAGTACTTC
>TRBV6-5|TRBJ2-3|.|.
CASRYQSGTLTDTQYF
TGTGCCAGCAGGTACCAATCCGGGACTCTCACAGATACGCAGTATTTT
>TRBV13|TRBJ2-7|.|TRBD1
CASSSTGGTREQYF
TGTGCCAGCAGCTCAACAGGGGGAACTCGCGAGCAGTACTTC
>TRBV3-1/TRBV3-2|TRBJ2-5|.|.
CASSQDSGEQETQYF
TGTGCCAGCAGCCAAGATTCCGGGGAGCAAGAGACCCAGTACTTC